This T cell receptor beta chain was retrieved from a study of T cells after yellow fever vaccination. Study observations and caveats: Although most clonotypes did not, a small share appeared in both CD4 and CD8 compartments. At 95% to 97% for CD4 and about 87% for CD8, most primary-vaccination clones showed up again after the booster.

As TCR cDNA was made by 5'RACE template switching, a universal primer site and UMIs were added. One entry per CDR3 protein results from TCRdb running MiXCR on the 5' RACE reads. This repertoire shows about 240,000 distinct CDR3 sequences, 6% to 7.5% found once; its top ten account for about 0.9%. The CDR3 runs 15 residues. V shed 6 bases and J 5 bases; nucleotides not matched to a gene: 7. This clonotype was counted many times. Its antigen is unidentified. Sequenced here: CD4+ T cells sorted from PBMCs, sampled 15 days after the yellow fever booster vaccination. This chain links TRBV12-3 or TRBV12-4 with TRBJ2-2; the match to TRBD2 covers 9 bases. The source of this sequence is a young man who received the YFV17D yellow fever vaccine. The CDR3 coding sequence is TGTGCCAGCAGAGATAGCGGGAGAAGTACCGGGGAGCTGTTTTTT. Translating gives CASRDSGRSTGELFF.